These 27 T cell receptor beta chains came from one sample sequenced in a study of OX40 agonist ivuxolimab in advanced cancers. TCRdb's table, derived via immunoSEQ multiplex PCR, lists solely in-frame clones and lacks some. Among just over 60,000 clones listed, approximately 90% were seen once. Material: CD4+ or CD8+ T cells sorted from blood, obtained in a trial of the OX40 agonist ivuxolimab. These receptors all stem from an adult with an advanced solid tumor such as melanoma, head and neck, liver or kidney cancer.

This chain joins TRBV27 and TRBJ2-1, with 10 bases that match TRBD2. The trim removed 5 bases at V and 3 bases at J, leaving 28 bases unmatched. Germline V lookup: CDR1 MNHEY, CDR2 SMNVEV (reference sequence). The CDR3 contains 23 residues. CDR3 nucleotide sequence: TGTGCCAGCAGTGCGACCGGGGACAAAATAAGTATAGCGGGAGGCCGGGGCTACAATGAGCAGTTCTTC. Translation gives CASSATGDKISIAGGRGYNEQFF.

The CDR3 is CSVEDISVQGTYLSYNEQFF. The CDR3 DNA reads as TGCAGCGTTGAAGATATATCGGTCCAGGGGACATACCTCTCCTACAATGAGCAGTTCTTC. This chain connects TRBV29-1 to TRBJ2-1; possible D gene TRBD1, 6 bases. The CDR3 totals 20 residues. Germline CDR1 is SQVTM and CDR2 is ANQGSEA. Deletions cut 0 bases from V and 0 bases from J, with 24 bases between.

CDR3 nucleotides: TGTGCCAGCATAACGGGACGGAACACTGAAGCTTTCTTT. Translated: CASITGRNTEAFF. This chain joins TRBV6-1 and TRBJ1-1; the D gene is possibly TRBD1 (5 bases). Trimming pared 7 bases from V and 1 base from J, leaving 10 bases between. The CDR3 totals 13 residues. The V gene's germline CDR1 is MNHNS and CDR2 SASEGT.

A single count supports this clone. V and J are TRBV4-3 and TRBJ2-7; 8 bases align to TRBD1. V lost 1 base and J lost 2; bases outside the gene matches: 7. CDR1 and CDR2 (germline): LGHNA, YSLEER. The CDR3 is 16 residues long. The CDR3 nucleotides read TGCGCCAGCAGCCAAGTTAGATCAGGGGGCACCTACGAGCAGTACTTC. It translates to CASSQVRSGGTYEQYF.

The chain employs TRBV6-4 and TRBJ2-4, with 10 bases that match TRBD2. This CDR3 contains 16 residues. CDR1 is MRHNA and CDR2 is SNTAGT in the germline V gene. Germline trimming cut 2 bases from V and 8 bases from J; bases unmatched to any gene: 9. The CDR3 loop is CASSDPGTSVIHIQYF. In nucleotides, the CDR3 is TGTGCCAGCAGTGACCCCGGGACTAGCGTGATACACATTCAGTACTTC.

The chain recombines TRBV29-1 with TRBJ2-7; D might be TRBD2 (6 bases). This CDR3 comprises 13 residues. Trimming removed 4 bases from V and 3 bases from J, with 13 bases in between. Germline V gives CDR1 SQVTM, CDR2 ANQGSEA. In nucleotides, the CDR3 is TGCAGCGTTGCCCGCGGGGCGTACTACGAGCAGTACTTC. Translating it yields CSVARGAYYEQYF.

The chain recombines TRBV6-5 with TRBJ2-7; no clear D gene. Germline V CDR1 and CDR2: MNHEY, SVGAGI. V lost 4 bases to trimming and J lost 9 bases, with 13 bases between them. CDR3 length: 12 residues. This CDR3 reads CASSSGRTGQYF. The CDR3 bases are TGTGCCAGCAGTTCGGGCCGGACGGGGCAGTACTTC.

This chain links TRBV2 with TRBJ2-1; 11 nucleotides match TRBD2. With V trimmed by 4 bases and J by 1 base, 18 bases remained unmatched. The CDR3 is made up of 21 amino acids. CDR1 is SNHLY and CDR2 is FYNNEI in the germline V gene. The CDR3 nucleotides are TGTGCCAGCAGTGTCATAATCCCGGGACTAGCGGCCCCAAGGTCCTACAATGAGCAGTTCTTC. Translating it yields CASSVIIPGLAAPRSYNEQFF.

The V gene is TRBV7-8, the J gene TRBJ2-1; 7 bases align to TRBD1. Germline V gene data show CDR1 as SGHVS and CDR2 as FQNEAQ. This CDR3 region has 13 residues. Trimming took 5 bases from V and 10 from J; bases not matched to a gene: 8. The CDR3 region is CASSRQGGHEQFF. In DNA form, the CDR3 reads TGTGCCAGCAGCAGACAAGGGGGCCACGAGCAGTTCTTC.

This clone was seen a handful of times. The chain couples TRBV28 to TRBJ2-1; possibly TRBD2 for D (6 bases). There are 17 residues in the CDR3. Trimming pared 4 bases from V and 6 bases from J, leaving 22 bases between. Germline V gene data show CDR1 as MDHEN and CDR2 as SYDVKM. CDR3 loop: CASSSFIPSVGSNEQFF. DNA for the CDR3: TGTGCCAGCAGTTCCTTCATCCCCTCTGTCGGGAGCAATGAGCAGTTCTTC.

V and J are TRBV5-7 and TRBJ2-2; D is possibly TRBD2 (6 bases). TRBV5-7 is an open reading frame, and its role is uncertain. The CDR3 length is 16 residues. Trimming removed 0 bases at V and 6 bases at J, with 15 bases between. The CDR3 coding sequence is TGTGCCAGCAGCTTGGGAGGAGGGCACCTATCCGGGGAGCTGTTTTTT. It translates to CASSLGGGHLSGELFF.

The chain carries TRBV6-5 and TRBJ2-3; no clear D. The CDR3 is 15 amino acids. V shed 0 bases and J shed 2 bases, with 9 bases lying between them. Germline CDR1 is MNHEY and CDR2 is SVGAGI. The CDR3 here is CASSYSTDNTDTQYF. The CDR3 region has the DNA TGTGCCAGCAGTTACTCTACGGATAACACAGATACGCAGTATTTT.

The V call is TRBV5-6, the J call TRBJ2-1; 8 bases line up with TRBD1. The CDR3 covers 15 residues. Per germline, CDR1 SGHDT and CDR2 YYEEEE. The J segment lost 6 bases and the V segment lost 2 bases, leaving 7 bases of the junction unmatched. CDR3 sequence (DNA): TGTGCCAGCAGCTTATACAGGGGGTTGGGCAATGAGCAGTTCTTC. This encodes CASSLYRGLGNEQFF.

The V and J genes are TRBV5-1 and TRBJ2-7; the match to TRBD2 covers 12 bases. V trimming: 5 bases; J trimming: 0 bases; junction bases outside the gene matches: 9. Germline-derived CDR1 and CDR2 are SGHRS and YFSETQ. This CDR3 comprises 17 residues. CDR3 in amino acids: CASSWTSGASSSYEQYF. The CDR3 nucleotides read TGCGCCAGCAGTTGGACTAGCGGGGCAAGCAGCTCCTACGAGCAGTACTTC.

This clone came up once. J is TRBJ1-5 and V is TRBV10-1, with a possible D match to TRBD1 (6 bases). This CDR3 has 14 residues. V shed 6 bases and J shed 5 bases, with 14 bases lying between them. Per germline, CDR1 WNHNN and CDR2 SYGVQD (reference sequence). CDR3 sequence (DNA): TGCGCCAGCAGAGAACAGGGAAATTATCAGCCCCAGCATTTT. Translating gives CASREQGNYQPQHF.

The CDR3 loop reads CASSGLGTGGDTGELFF. In DNA form, the CDR3 reads TGTGCCAGTAGCGGTTTAGGGACAGGGGGCGACACCGGGGAGCTGTTTTTT. The J gene is TRBJ2-2, the V gene TRBV19, with TRBD1 matching 12 bases. The length of the CDR3 is 17 residues. Germline CDR1 and CDR2: LNHDA and SQIVND (reference sequence). J was trimmed by 3 bases and V by 6 bases; bases with no gene match: 8.

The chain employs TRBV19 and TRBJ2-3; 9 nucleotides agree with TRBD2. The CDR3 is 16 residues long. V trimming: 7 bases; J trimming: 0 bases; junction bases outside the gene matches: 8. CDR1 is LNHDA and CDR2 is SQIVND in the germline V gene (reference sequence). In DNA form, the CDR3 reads TGTGCCAGTACCCCAGAGGCGGGAGGGAGCACAGATACGCAGTATTTT. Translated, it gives CASTPEAGGSTDTQYF.

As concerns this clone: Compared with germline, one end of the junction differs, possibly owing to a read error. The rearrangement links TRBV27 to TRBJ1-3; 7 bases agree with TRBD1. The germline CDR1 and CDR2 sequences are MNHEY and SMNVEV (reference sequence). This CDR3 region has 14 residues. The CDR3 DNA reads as TGTGCCAGCAGTCCTGACAGGGCTGGGAACACCATATATTTT. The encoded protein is CASSPDRAGNTIYF.

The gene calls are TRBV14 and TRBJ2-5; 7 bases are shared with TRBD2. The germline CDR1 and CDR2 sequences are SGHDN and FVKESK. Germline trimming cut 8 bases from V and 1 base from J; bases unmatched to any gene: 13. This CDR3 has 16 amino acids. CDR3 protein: CASGKGAAGVQETQYF. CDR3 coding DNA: TGTGCCAGCGGCAAGGGAGCGGCGGGAGTCCAAGAGACCCAGTACTTC.

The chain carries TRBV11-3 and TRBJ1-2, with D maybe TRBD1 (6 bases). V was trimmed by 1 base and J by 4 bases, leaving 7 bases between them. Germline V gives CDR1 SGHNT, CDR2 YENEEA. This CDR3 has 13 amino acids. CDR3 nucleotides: TGTGCCAGCAGCTTAGGACAGGCCTATGGCTACACCTTC. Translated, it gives CASSLGQAYGYTF.

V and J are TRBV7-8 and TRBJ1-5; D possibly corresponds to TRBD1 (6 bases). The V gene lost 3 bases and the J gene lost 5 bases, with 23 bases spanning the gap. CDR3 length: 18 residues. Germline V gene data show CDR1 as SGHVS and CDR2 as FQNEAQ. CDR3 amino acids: CASSLLGGSGAGDQPQHF. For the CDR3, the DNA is TGTGCCAGCAGCTTGCTAGGGGGGTCGGGAGCAGGGGATCAGCCCCAGCATTTT.

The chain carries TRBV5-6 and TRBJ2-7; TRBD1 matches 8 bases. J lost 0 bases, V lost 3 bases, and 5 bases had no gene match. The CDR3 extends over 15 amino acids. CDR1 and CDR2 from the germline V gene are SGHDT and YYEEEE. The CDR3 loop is CASSSGQDLSYEQYF. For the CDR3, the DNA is TGTGCCAGCAGCTCGGGACAGGACCTCTCCTACGAGCAGTACTTC.

Here the CDR3 reads CSGGVTGDTGELFF. CDR3 sequence (DNA): TGCAGCGGGGGCGTGACAGGGGACACCGGGGAGCTGTTTTTT. The chain uses TRBV29-1 and TRBJ2-2; 8 bases map to TRBD1. CDR3 length: 14 residues. Germline lookup yields CDR1 SQVTM and CDR2 ANQGSEA. With V trimmed by 7 bases and J by 3 bases, 7 bases remained unmatched.

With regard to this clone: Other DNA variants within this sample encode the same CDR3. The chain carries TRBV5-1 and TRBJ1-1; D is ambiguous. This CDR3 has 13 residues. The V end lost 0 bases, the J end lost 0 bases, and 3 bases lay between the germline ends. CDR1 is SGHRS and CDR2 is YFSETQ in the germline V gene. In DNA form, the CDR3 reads TGCGCCAGCAGCTTGGGACTGAACACTGAAGCTTTCTTT. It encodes CASSLGLNTEAFF.

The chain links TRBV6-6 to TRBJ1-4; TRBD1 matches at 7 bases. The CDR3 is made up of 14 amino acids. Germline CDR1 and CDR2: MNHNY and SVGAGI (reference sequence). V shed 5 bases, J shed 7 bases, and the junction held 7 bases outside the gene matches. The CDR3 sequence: CASSQGEGVEKLFF. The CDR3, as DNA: TGTGCCAGCAGTCAGGGGGAAGGGGTTGAAAAACTGTTTTTT.

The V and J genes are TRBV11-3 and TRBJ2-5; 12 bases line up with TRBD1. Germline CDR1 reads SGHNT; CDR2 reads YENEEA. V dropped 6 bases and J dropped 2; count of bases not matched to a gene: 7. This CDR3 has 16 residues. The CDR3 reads CASSTRDRGLQETQYF. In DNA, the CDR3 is TGTGCCAGCAGTACGCGGGACAGGGGGCTGCAAGAGACCCAGTACTTC.

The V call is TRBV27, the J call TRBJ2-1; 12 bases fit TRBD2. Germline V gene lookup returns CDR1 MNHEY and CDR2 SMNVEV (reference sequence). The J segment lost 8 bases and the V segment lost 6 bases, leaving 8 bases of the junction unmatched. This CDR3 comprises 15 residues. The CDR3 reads CASSLTSGSVYEQFF. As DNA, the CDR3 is TGTGCCAGCAGCTTGACTAGCGGGAGCGTTTATGAGCAGTTCTTC.